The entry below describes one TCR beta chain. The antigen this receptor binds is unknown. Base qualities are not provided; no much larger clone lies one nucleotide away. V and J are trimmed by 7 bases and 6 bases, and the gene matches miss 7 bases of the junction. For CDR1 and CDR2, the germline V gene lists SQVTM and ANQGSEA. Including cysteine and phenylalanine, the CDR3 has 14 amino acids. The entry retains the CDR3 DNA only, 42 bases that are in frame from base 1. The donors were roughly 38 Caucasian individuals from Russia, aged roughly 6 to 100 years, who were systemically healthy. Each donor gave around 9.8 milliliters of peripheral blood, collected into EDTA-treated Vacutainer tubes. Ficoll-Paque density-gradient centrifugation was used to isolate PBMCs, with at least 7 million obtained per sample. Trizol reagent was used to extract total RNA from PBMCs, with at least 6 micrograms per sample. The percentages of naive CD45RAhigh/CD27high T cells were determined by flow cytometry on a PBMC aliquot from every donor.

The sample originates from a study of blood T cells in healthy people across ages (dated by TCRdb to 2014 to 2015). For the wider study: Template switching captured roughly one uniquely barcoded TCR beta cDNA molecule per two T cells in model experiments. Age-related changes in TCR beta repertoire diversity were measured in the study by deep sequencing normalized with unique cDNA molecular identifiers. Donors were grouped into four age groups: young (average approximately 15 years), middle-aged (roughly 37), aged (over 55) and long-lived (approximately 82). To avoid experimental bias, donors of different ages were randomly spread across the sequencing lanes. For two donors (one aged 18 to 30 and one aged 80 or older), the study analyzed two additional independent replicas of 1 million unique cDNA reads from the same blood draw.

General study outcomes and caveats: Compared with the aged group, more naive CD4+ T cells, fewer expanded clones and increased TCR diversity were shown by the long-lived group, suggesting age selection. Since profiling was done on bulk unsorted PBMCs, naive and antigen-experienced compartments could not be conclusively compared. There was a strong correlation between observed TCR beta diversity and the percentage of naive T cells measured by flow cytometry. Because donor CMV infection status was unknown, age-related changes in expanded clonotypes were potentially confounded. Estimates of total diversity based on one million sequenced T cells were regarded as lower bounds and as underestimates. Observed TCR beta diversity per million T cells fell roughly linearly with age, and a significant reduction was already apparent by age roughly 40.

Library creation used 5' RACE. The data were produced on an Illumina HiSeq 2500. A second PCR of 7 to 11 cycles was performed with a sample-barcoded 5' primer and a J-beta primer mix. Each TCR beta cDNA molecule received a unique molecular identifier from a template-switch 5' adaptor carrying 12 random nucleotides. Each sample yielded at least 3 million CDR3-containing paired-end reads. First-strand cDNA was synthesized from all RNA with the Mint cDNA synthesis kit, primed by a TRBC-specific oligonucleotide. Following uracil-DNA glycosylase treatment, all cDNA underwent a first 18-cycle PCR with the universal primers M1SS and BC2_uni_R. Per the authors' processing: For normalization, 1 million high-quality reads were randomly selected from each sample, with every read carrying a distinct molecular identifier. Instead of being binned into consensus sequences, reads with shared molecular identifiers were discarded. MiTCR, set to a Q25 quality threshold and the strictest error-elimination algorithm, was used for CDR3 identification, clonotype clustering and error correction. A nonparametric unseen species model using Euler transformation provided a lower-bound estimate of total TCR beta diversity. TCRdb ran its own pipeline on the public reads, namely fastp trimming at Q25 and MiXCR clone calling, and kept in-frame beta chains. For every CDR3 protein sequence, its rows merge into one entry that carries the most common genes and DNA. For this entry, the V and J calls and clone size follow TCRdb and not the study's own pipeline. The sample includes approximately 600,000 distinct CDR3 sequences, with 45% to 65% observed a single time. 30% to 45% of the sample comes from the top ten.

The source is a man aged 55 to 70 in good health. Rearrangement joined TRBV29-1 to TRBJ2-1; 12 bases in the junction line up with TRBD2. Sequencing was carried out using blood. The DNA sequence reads TGCAGCGCCCCTAGCGGGGGGGCCCGCAATGAGCAGTTCTTC. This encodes CSAPSGGARNEQFF.